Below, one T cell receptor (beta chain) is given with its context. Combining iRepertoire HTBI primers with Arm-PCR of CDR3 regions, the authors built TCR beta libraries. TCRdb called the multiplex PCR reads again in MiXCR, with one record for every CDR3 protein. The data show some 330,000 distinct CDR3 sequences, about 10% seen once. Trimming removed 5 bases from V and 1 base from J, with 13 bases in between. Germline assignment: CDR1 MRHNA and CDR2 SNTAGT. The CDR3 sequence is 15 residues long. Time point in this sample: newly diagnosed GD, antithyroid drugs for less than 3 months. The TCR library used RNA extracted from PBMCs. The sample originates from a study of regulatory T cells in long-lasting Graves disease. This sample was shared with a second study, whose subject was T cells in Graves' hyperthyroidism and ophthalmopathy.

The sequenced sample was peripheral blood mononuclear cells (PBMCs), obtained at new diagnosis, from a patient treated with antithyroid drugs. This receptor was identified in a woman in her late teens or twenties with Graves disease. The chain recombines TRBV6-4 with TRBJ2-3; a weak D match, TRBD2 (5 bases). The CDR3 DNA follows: TGTGCCAGCAGTTTTAGGGCGGGCCGCACAGATACGCAGTATTTT. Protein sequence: CASSFRAGRTDTQYF.